These 4 T cell receptor beta chains originate from one sample sequenced in a study of shared clonotypes between healthy human individuals. Assay used: immunoSEQ multiplex PCR; TCRdb lists only in-frame clones, some missing. The sample yields some 2,000,000 clones, 95% seen once. Sequencing was done on a sample of naive CD4+ T cells sorted from blood. Sample subset: CD45RA+ positively selected. Source of these receptors: a young man in good health.

This chain joins TRBV9 and TRBJ2-5; TRBD1 aligns across 7 bases. The trim removed 3 bases at V and 1 base at J, leaving 3 bases unmatched. Germline V gene sequence: CDR1 SGDLS, CDR2 YYNGEE. The CDR3 contains 14 residues. The CDR3 protein is CASSAGQTQETQYF. The CDR3 coding sequence is TGTGCCAGCAGCGCGGGACAGACCCAAGAGACCCAGTACTTC.

As for this clone: This clone may be a read error of a much larger clone one base away. The sample carries other DNA sequences with the same CDR3. This chain joins TRBV29-1 and TRBJ2-7; D may be TRBD1 (5 bases). Germline assignment: CDR1 SQVTM and CDR2 ANQGSEA. The V end was cut by 4 bases, the J end by 1 base, with 5 bases between. The CDR3 is made up of 11 amino acids. CDR3 region: CSVGQSYEQYF. The CDR3 nucleotides read TGCAGCGTTGGACAGTCCTACGAGCAGTACTTC.

This clone appeared a single time. The CDR3 region has the DNA TGTGCCAGCAGCTTAGGGAGGACACATCTAGCGGTCAACAATGAGCAGTACTTC. Translating gives CASSLGRTHLAVNNEQYF. The V gene is TRBV7-9, the J gene TRBJ2-7; 7 nucleotides match TRBD2. The CDR3 is made up of 18 amino acids. J gave up 7 bases and V 1 base, and 19 bases lay outside the gene matches. CDR1 and CDR2 (germline): SEHNR, FQNEAQ (reference sequence).

J is TRBJ1-5 and V is TRBV11-2; perhaps TRBD1 as D (5 bases). The CDR3 is 15 amino acids. Germline CDR1 and CDR2: SGHAT and FQNNGV. Trimming removed 3 bases at V and 6 bases at J, with 15 bases between. CDR3 loop: CASSFEGAGVQPQHF. CDR3 sequence (DNA): TGTGCCAGCAGCTTCGAAGGGGCTGGGGTTCAGCCCCAGCATTTT.